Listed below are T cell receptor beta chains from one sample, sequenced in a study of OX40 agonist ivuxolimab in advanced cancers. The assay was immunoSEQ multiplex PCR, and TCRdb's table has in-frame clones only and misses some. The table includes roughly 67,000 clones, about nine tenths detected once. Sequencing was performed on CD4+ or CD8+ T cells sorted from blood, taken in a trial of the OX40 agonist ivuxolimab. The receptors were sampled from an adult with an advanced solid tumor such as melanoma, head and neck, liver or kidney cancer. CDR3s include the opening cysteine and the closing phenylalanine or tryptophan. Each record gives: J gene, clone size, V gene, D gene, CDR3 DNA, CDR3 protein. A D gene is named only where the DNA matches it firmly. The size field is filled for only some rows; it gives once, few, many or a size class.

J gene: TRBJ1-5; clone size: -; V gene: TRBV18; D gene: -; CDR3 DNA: TGTGCCAGCTCACCACAGGACAGCAATCAGCCCCAGCATTTT; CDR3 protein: CASSPQDSNQPQHF
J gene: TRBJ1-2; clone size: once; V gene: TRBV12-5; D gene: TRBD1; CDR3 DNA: TGTGCTAGTGGTCGGACAGGGAACTATGGCTACACCTTC; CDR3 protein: CASGRTGNYGYTF
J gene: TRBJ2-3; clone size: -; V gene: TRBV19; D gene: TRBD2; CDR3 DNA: TGTGCCAGTAGTATAGCCGGCGGGAGGAGCACAGATACGCAGTATTTT; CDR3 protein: CASSIAGGRSTDTQYF
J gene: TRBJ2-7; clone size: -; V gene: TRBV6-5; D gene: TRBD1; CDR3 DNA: TGTGCCAGCAGCCGGGACAGCCAATACGAGCAGTACTTC; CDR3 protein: CASSRDSQYEQYF
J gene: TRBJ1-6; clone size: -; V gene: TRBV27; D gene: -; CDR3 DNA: TGTGCCAGCAGTTTTTCCCAGCTGAGCTCCTATAATTCACCCCTCCACTTT; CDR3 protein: CASSFSQLSSYNSPLHF
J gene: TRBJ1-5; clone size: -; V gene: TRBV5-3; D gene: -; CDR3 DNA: TGTGCCAGAAGCTTGGTAAAAAATCAGCCCCAGCATTTT; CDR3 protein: CARSLVKNQPQHF
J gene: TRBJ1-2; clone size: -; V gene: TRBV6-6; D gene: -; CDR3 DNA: TGTGCCATCATGCAGGGCTATGGCTACACCTTC; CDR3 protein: CAIMQGYGYTF
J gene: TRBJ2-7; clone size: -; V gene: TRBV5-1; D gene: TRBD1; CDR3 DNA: TGCGCCAGCAGCTTCGAGGGGGCATACGAGCAGTACTTC; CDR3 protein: CASSFEGAYEQYF
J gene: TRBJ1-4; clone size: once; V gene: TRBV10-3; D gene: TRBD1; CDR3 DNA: TGTGCCATCAGTGATCGGGACAGTGAAAAACTGTTTTTT; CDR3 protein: CAISDRDSEKLFF
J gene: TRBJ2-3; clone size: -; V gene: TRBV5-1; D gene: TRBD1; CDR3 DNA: TGCGCCAGCAGCTCGGGACAGGGGGCTAGCACAGATACGCAGTATTTT; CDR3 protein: CASSSGQGASTDTQYF
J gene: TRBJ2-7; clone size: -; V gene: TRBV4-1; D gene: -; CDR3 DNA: TGCGCCAGCAGCCAAGATGGGGCCAGGGGGGCCTACGAGCAGTACTTC; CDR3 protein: CASSQDGARGAYEQYF
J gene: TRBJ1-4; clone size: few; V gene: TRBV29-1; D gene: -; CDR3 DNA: TGCAGCGTCGATTGGAATGAAAAACTGTTTTTT; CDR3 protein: CSVDWNEKLFF
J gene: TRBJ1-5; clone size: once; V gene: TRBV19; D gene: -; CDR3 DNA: TGTGCCAGTAAGGATGGGACACCAAATCAGCCCCAGCATTTT; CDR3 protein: CASKDGTPNQPQHF
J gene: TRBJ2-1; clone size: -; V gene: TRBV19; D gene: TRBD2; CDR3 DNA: TGTGCCAGTAGTAGACTAGCGGATATTTACAATGAGCAGTTCTTC; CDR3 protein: CASSRLADIYNEQFF
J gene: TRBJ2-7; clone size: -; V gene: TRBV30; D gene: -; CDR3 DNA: TGTGCCTGGAGGGGGCAGGGGAGCTCCTACGAGCAGTACTTC; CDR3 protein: CAWRGQGSSYEQYF
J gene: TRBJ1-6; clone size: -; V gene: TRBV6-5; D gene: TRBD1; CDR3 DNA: TGTGCCAGCAGTTACAGCTCAGGGGGCTGGGGTTCACCCCTCCACTTT; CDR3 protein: CASSYSSGGWGSPLHF
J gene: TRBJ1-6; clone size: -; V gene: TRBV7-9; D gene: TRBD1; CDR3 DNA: TGTGCCAGCAGTCCGACAGGGTCCAACTATAATTCACCCCTCCACTTT; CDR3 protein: CASSPTGSNYNSPLHF
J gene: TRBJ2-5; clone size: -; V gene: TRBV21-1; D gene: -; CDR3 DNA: TGTGCCAGCAGCAAAGCAAGGCTTGGAGGTATGGAGACCCAGTACTTC; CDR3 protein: CASSKARLGGMETQYF
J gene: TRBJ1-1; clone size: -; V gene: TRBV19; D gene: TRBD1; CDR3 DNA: TGTGCCAGTCGGACAGGGATGAACACTGAAGCTTTCTTT; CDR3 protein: CASRTGMNTEAFF
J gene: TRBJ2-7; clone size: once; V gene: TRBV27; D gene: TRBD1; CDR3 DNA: TGTGCCAGCAGTTTTCAGGGGGGGGGACAGGGAGATAACGAGCAGTACTTC; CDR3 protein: CASSFQGGGQGDNEQYF
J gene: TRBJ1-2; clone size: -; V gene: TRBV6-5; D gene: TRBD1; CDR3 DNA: TGTGCCAGCAGCATCGGACAGGGGAGAGGTGGCTACACCTTC; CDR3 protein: CASSIGQGRGGYTF
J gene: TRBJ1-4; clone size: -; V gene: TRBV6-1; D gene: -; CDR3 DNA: TGTGCCAGCAGACCCGGTTCGCAGGCTTGGGAAAAACTGTTTTTT; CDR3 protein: CASRPGSQAWEKLFF
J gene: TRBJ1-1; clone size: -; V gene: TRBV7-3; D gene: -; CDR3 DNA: TGTGCCAGCAGCTTAACGTTAAGTCGGAGGAAGGGCACTGAAGCTTTCTTT; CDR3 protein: CASSLTLSRRKGTEAFF
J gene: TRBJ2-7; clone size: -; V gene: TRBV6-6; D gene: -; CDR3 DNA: TGTGCCAGCCTAGACAAATTCTCCTACGAGCAGTACTTC; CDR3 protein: CASLDKFSYEQYF
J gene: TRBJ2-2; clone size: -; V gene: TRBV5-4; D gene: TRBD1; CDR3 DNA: TGTGCCAGCAGCTCGGGACAGCTCAACACCGGGGAGCTGTTTTTT; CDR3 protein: CASSSGQLNTGELFF
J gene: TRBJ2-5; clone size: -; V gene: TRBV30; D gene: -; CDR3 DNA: TGTGCCTGGAGCGCTCAACTGACCCAGTACTTC; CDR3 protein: CAWSAQLTQYF
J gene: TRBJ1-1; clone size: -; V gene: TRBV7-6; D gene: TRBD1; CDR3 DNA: TGTGCCAGCAGCCCAAGGACAGGGAACACTGAAGCTTTCTTT; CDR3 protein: CASSPRTGNTEAFF
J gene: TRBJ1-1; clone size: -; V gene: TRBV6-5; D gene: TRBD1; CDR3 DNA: TGTGCCAGCAGAAAGACAGGGACCAACACTGAAGCTTTCTTT; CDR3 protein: CASRKTGTNTEAFF
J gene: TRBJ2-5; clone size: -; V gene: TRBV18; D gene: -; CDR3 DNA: TGTGCCAGCTCACCCATCCCCGCCGGGCAGGGGTACCAAGAGACCCAGTACTTC; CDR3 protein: CASSPIPAGQGYQETQYF
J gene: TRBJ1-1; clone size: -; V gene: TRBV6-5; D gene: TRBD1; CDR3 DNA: TGTGCCAGCACTAGGACAGGGATGAACACTGAAGCTTTCTTT; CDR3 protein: CASTRTGMNTEAFF
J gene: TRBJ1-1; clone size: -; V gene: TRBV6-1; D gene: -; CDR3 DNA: TGTGCCAGCACCTGGACAGAAGGTTTGACTGAAGCTTTCTTT; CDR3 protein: CASTWTEGLTEAFF
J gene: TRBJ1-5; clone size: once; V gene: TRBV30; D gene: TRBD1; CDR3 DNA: TGTGCCTGGAGCCAAGACAGGGGCGGGCAGCCCCAGCATTTT; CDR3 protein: CAWSQDRGGQPQHF
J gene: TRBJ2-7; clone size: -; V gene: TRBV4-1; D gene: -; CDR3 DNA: TGCGCCAGCAGCGACGACCGGGGACGGGGCTCCTACGAGCAGTACTTC; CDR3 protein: CASSDDRGRGSYEQYF
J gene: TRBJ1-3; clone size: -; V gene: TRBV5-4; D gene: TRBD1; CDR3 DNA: TGTGCCAGCAGCTTACAGGGGATGGGAAACACCATATATTTT; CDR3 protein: CASSLQGMGNTIYF
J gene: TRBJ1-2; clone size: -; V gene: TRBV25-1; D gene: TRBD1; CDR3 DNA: TGTGCCAGCAGTGAATTTGGGACAGGGGGCGTAAATGGCTACACCTTC; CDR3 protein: CASSEFGTGGVNGYTF
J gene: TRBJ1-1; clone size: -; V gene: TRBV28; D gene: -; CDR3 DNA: TGTGCCAGCAGTTCTATACCCCCTGAAGCTTTCTTT; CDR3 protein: CASSSIPPEAFF
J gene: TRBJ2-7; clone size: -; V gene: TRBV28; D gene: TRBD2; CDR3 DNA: TGTGCCAGCAGCCCGCATAGCGGGGCCCCCTACGAGCAGTACTTC; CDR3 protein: CASSPHSGAPYEQYF
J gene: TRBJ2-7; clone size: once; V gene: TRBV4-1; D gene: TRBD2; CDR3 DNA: TGCGCCAGCAGCCCGACCGCTGGAGCGGGAGCTCGGCAGTACTTC; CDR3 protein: CASSPTAGAGARQYF
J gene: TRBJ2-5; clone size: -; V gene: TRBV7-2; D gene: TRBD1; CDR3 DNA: TGTGCCAGCAGCCCAGGGGCAGGGGGAGAGACCCAGTACTTC; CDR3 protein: CASSPGAGGETQYF
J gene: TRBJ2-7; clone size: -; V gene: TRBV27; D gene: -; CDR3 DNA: TGTGCCAGCAGGCCCGGAGGGGGAGGTCCTTCCTACGAGCAGTACTTC; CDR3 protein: CASRPGGGGPSYEQYF
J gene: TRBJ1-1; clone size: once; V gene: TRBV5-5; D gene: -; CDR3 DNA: TGTGCCAGCAGCAGGTTACTAGGGGTGGCTGAAGCTTTCTTT; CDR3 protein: CASSRLLGVAEAFF
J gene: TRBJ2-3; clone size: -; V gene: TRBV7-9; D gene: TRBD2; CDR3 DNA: TGTGCCAGCAGCTTTTCCGGGAGGGCGAGTACAGATACGCAGTATTTT; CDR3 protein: CASSFSGRASTDTQYF